This T cell receptor beta chain is drawn from a study of blood T cell repertoires in COVID-19. The table came from immunoSEQ multiplex PCR; TCRdb's copy has only in-frame clones and leaves some out. The sample holds around 150,000 clones, 75% to 90% seen once. This CDR3 comprises 11 residues. Germline V gives CDR1 KGHDR, CDR2 SFDVKD. Deletions cut 10 bases from V and 5 bases from J, with 7 bases between. Each participant's cohort was designated according to participant-reported clinical history. Exposed participants encountered a COVID-19 case during the 2 weeks preceding study entry. Input material: PBMCs or T cells enriched from blood (not recorded which). This sequence joins TRBV24-1 and TRBJ2-2; D is ambiguous. This TCR was recovered from a man in his 70s who had been exposed to COVID-19. The CDR3 nucleotides read TGTGCCACGCCGCGGACCGGGGAGCTGTTTTTT. It codes for CATPRTGELFF.